A selection of T cell receptor beta chains follows, all from one sample in a study of blood T cell repertoires in COVID-19. Generated by immunoSEQ multiplex PCR, the TCRdb table keeps only in-frame clones and is missing some. The sample consists of around 230,000 clones, roughly four fifths of them appearing once. The sequenced material came from PBMCs or T cells enriched from blood (not recorded which). These receptors were obtained from a man aged 35 to 55 who had recovered from COVID-19. CDR3s include the opening cysteine and the closing phenylalanine or tryptophan. The D gene is left open where the match is weak. Not every row has a clone size; where given, it reads once, few, many or a size class.

clone_size j_call d_call v_call cdr3_aa cdr3_nt
NA TRBJ1-3 NA TRBV7-8 CASSLAQRAPGNTIYF TGTGCCAGCAGCTTAGCGCAGAGGGCACCTGGAAACACCATATATTTT
few TRBJ2-7 NA TRBV6-5 CASSSLSYEQYF TGTGCCAGCAGTTCCCTCAGCTACGAGCAGTACTTC
NA TRBJ2-5 NA TRBV15 CATSRDSTTQYF TGTGCCACCAGCAGAGATAGTACGACCCAGTACTTC
NA TRBJ1-6 NA TRBV25-1 CASSSGAVSISPLHF TGTGCCAGCAGTAGTGGAGCAGTTAGTATTTCGCCCCTCCACTTT
NA TRBJ2-3 NA TRBV30 CAWSGWGRRGDTQYF TGTGCCTGGAGTGGGTGGGGCCGGAGGGGCGATACGCAGTATTTT
NA TRBJ2-7 TRBD2 TRBV29-1 CSVLGAAGGPYEQYF TGCAGCGTTTTGGGTGCGGCGGGGGGTCCGTACGAGCAGTACTTC
few TRBJ2-1 TRBD2 TRBV9 CASSVGGGARNEQFF TGTGCCAGCAGCGTAGGCGGGGGGGCAAGGAATGAGCAGTTCTTC
NA TRBJ2-7 NA TRBV6-5 CASTGGSAEQYF TGTGCCAGCACCGGGGGTTCGGCAGAGCAGTACTTC
NA TRBJ1-2 NA TRBV27 CASSTGLTPYGYTF TGTGCCAGCAGCACGGGACTTACGCCCTATGGCTACACCTTC
NA TRBJ1-3 TRBD1 TRBV6-5 CATLDRAGNTIYF TGTGCCACTCTGGACAGGGCTGGAAACACCATATATTTT
many TRBJ2-7 NA TRBV11-2 CASSQFRGSNYEQYF TGTGCCAGCAGCCAGTTCCGGGGGTCAAACTACGAGCAGTACTTC
few TRBJ2-1 NA TRBV5-1 CASSSGQTYNEQFF TGCGCCAGCAGCTCCGGACAAACCTACAATGAGCAGTTCTTC
NA TRBJ1-2 NA TRBV29-1 CSVEVGQSYGYTF TGCAGCGTTGAGGTGGGGCAAAGCTATGGCTACACCTTC
NA TRBJ2-7 NA TRBV7-9 CASSSLGTSTYEQYF TGTGCCAGCAGCAGCCTGGGGACATCGACCTACGAGCAGTACTTC
few TRBJ1-2 NA TRBV18 CASSPPSLSLYGYTF TGTGCCAGCTCACCACCGTCACTTAGCCTCTATGGCTACACCTTC
NA TRBJ2-1 TRBD2 TRBV27 CASSLLAGGLGEQFF TGTGCCAGCAGTCTCCTAGCGGGGGGGTTGGGTGAGCAGTTCTTC
NA TRBJ1-4 NA TRBV9 CASSVGGGQQANEKLFF TGTGCCAGCAGCGTAGGTGGTGGACAGCAGGCTAATGAAAAACTGTTTTTT
NA TRBJ1-1 NA TRBV5-5 CASSGSAGNTEAFF TGTGCCAGCAGCGGATCGGCAGGAAACACTGAAGCTTTCTTT
NA TRBJ1-1 NA TRBV6-4 CASSDRTGEAFF TGTGCCAGCAGTGACCGTACAGGTGAAGCTTTCTTT
once TRBJ2-2 TRBD2 TRBV10-3 CAISDSLAGGRGELFF TGTGCCATCAGTGATTCACTAGCGGGAGGCCGCGGGGAGCTGTTTTTT
NA TRBJ1-3 NA TRBV25-1 CASSRGNTIYF TGTGCCAGCTCGAGGGGAAACACCATATATTTT
once TRBJ2-5 TRBD2 TRBV11-2 CASSPGGVTQYF TGTGCCAGCAGTCCCGGGGGGGTGACCCAGTACTTC
NA TRBJ2-5 TRBD2 TRBV11-2 CASSVGTNQETQYF TGTGCCAGCAGCGTAGGGACTAACCAAGAGACCCAGTACTTC
NA TRBJ2-5 TRBD2 TRBV7-9 CASSQLRLAEYQETQYF TGTGCCAGCAGCCAATTAAGACTAGCGGAGTACCAAGAGACCCAGTACTTC
NA TRBJ1-1 NA TRBV7-2 CASSFSLNTEAFF TGTGCCAGCAGCTTTTCTTTGAACACTGAAGCTTTCTTT
NA TRBJ1-2 NA TRBV28 CASQGISYGYTF TGTGCCAGCCAGGGTATTAGCTATGGCTACACCTTC
NA TRBJ2-1 TRBD2 TRBV4-1 CASSQDLSRGGLGNEQFF TGCGCCAGCAGCCAAGATCTCTCTCGGGGGGGCCTAGGGAATGAGCAGTTCTTC
NA TRBJ1-2 NA TRBV5-1 CASSFRNTGGYTF TGCGCCAGCAGCTTCCGGAATACAGGGGGCTACACCTTC
NA TRBJ2-5 TRBD2 TRBV4-1 CASGRLAGVETQYF TGCGCCAGCGGGAGACTAGCGGGAGTAGAGACCCAGTACTTC
NA TRBJ1-1 NA TRBV29-1 CSVRSGGNTEAFF TGCAGCGTGCGGAGCGGGGGCAACACTGAAGCTTTCTTT
NA TRBJ1-1 TRBD1 TRBV7-3 CASSFGTETEAFF TGTGCCAGCAGCTTCGGGACAGAGACTGAAGCTTTCTTT
NA TRBJ1-1 NA TRBV15 CATSPWAGKAFF TGTGCCACCAGCCCCTGGGCAGGGAAAGCTTTCTTT
NA TRBJ2-1 TRBD1 TRBV2 CASSVTGGNNEQFF TGTGCCAGCAGTGTGACAGGGGGGAACAATGAGCAGTTCTTC
NA TRBJ1-5 NA TRBV6-5 CASPRTLTGQPQHF TGTGCCAGCCCTCGGACCTTGACAGGTCAGCCCCAGCATTTT
NA TRBJ2-1 TRBD2 TRBV4-1 CASSLAGGYNSYNEQFF TGCGCCAGCAGCCTGGCGGGGGGGTATAACTCCTACAATGAGCAGTTCTTC
once TRBJ2-1 TRBD2 TRBV30 CAWSRGGLAGGFAGFF TGTGCCTGGAGCAGGGGGGGACTAGCGGGAGGTTTCGCTGGGTTCTTC
few TRBJ2-5 TRBD1 TRBV24-1 CATSDDRVGETQYF TGTGCCACCAGTGATGACAGGGTCGGGGAGACCCAGTACTTC
NA TRBJ2-7 TRBD1 TRBV18 CASSPPSRTGPFYEQYF TGTGCCAGCTCACCCCCTTCCCGGACAGGGCCTTTCTACGAGCAGTACTTC
NA TRBJ2-3 NA TRBV12-5 CASGPRYLDTQYF TGTGCTAGTGGCCCTAGATATTTGGATACGCAGTATTTT
NA TRBJ2-7 TRBD1 TRBV3-1/TRBV3-2 CASSPQTGNYEQYF TGTGCCAGCAGCCCTCAGACAGGGAACTACGAGCAGTACTTC
NA TRBJ1-3 NA TRBV4-1 CASSQDTLGAGSDTIYF TGCGCCAGCAGCCAAGATACGTTAGGGGCCGGTTCGGACACCATATATTTT
NA TRBJ2-3 NA TRBV24-1 CATSDRGDLLGTDTQYF TGTGCCACCAGTGATAGGGGCGATCTACTGGGCACAGATACGCAGTATTTT
NA TRBJ1-2 TRBD1 TRBV2 CASTRIRDSNYGYTF TGTGCCAGCACCAGAATCCGGGACAGTAACTATGGCTACACCTTC
NA TRBJ2-4 NA TRBV5-4 CASSFALDRLVIAKNIQYF TGTGCCAGCAGCTTTGCTCTAGATCGCCTAGTCATAGCCAAAAACATTCAGTACTTC
NA TRBJ1-5 NA TRBV19 CASSKSYSNQPQHF TGTGCCAGTAGTAAGTCCTATAGCAATCAGCCCCAGCATTTT